These T cell receptor beta chains were read from a single sample in a study of cytomegalovirus exposure and HLA in healthy donors. Clones were sequenced by immunoSEQ multiplex PCR, and TCRdb holds only the in-frame ones, with some missing. This table has tens of thousands of clones, about nine tenths appearing once. Sequenced: PBMCs. The receptor set was obtained from a woman aged 40-49 years in good health and CMV-seropositive. The CDR3 runs from the conserved cysteine through the conserved F or W. Each record gives: clone size, D gene, V gene, J gene, CDR3 DNA, CDR3 protein. D genes are given only for firm matches. Clone size is stated in some rows and not others, as once, few, many or a class when expanded.

clone size: -; D gene: -; V gene: TRBV5-1; J gene: TRBJ2-7; CDR3 DNA: TGCGCCAGCAGCTTGGATGGGACTGATGCCTACGAGCAGTACTTC; CDR3 protein: CASSLDGTDAYEQYF
clone size: -; D gene: -; V gene: TRBV5-1; J gene: TRBJ2-5; CDR3 DNA: TGCGCCAGCAGCCTGATAGCAGAGGTAGAGACCCAGTACTTC; CDR3 protein: CASSLIAEVETQYF
clone size: -; D gene: -; V gene: TRBV6-1; J gene: TRBJ2-7; CDR3 DNA: TGTGCCAGCAGTATCGGACAGCCGGATACCGGGCAGTACTTC; CDR3 protein: CASSIGQPDTGQYF
clone size: -; D gene: -; V gene: TRBV7-5; J gene: TRBJ1-5; CDR3 DNA: TGTGCCAGAAGCATCCCCGACAGGGGTCTGGGCAATCAGCCCCAGCATTTT; CDR3 protein: CARSIPDRGLGNQPQHF
clone size: -; D gene: -; V gene: TRBV9; J gene: TRBJ1-4; CDR3 DNA: TGTGCCAGCAGCGTAGATATAGGGGCTAAAACTAATGAAAAACTGTTTTTT; CDR3 protein: CASSVDIGAKTNEKLFF
clone size: -; D gene: -; V gene: TRBV6-4; J gene: TRBJ2-2; CDR3 DNA: TGTGCCAGCAGTGAACGGGAGACCGGGGAGCTGTTTTTT; CDR3 protein: CASSERETGELFF
clone size: few; D gene: -; V gene: TRBV18; J gene: TRBJ1-6; CDR3 DNA: TGTGCCAGCTCACGGGCCGAAAATTCACCCCTCCACTTT; CDR3 protein: CASSRAENSPLHF
clone size: -; D gene: -; V gene: TRBV6-5; J gene: TRBJ2-1; CDR3 DNA: TGTGCCAGCAGGCAACAGGGAGATGAGCAGTTCTTC; CDR3 protein: CASRQQGDEQFF
clone size: -; D gene: TRBD1; V gene: TRBV2; J gene: TRBJ2-2; CDR3 DNA: TGTGCCAGCAGTGGGACAGGGGCTGCGAACACCGGGGAGCTGTTTTTT; CDR3 protein: CASSGTGAANTGELFF
clone size: -; D gene: -; V gene: TRBV28; J gene: TRBJ1-2; CDR3 DNA: TGTGCCAGCTACCCACCGGGGGGGTACGGCTACACCTTC; CDR3 protein: CASYPPGGYGYTF
clone size: -; D gene: -; V gene: TRBV30; J gene: TRBJ1-2; CDR3 DNA: TGTGCCTGGAGTCCCACAGGGAATGATGGCTACACCTTC; CDR3 protein: CAWSPTGNDGYTF
clone size: -; D gene: -; V gene: TRBV7-2; J gene: TRBJ2-1; CDR3 DNA: TGTGCCAGCAGCTTACTGGCGGGTGAGCAGTTCTTC; CDR3 protein: CASSLLAGEQFF
clone size: -; D gene: -; V gene: TRBV15; J gene: TRBJ2-1; CDR3 DNA: TGTGCCACCAGCAGAGATCGCAGCTACAATGAGCAGTTCTTC; CDR3 protein: CATSRDRSYNEQFF
clone size: -; D gene: TRBD1; V gene: TRBV29-1; J gene: TRBJ2-7; CDR3 DNA: TGCAGCGTTGGATACAGGGGCTTCAAGGGGGAGCAGTACTTC; CDR3 protein: CSVGYRGFKGEQYF
clone size: -; D gene: TRBD1; V gene: TRBV11-2; J gene: TRBJ1-1; CDR3 DNA: TGTGCCAGCAGCACCACAGGGGGGGGCACTGAAGCTTTCTTT; CDR3 protein: CASSTTGGGTEAFF
clone size: -; D gene: TRBD2; V gene: TRBV5-1; J gene: TRBJ2-7; CDR3 DNA: TGCGCCAGCAGCTTGACGGCGGGGGTCTACGAGCAGTACTTC; CDR3 protein: CASSLTAGVYEQYF
clone size: few; D gene: -; V gene: TRBV11-2; J gene: TRBJ1-1; CDR3 DNA: TGTGCCAGCAGCTTCCAGACTTGGACAGTAGACACTGAAGCTTTCTTT; CDR3 protein: CASSFQTWTVDTEAFF
clone size: -; D gene: TRBD1; V gene: TRBV27; J gene: TRBJ2-3; CDR3 DNA: TGTGCCAGCAGTTTACTGGGACAGGGTCCCACAGATACGCAGTATTTT; CDR3 protein: CASSLLGQGPTDTQYF
clone size: -; D gene: -; V gene: TRBV7-2; J gene: TRBJ1-1; CDR3 DNA: TGTGCCAGCAGCTTAGCGTACAGCATGAACACTGAAGCTTTCTTT; CDR3 protein: CASSLAYSMNTEAFF
clone size: -; D gene: TRBD1; V gene: TRBV7-2; J gene: TRBJ1-3; CDR3 DNA: TGTGCCAGCAGCTTAGCGCGGGCAGGGGGTGGAAACACCATATATTTT; CDR3 protein: CASSLARAGGGNTIYF
clone size: -; D gene: TRBD1; V gene: TRBV18; J gene: TRBJ2-2; CDR3 DNA: TGTGCCAGCTCACCAACGTTGATGCAGGGGGCGAACACCGGGGAGCTGTTTTTT; CDR3 protein: CASSPTLMQGANTGELFF
clone size: -; D gene: -; V gene: TRBV2; J gene: TRBJ2-7; CDR3 DNA: TGTGCCAGCAGTGACCCCGACAGGAGCTCCTACGAGCAGTACTTC; CDR3 protein: CASSDPDRSSYEQYF
clone size: -; D gene: TRBD2; V gene: TRBV5-1; J gene: TRBJ2-1; CDR3 DNA: TGCGCCAGCAGCCCTCTCGGCGGGGGTAGCTCCTACAATGAGCAGTTCTTC; CDR3 protein: CASSPLGGGSSYNEQFF
clone size: -; D gene: -; V gene: TRBV10-3; J gene: TRBJ1-1; CDR3 DNA: TGTGCCATCAGTGATCAGGCGAGTGAGGGCACTGAAGCTTTCTTT; CDR3 protein: CAISDQASEGTEAFF
clone size: -; D gene: -; V gene: TRBV6-6; J gene: TRBJ1-1; CDR3 DNA: TGTGCCAACAGTAAGACGGGGAGGAACACTGAAGCTTTCTTT; CDR3 protein: CANSKTGRNTEAFF
clone size: -; D gene: -; V gene: TRBV7-2; J gene: TRBJ1-6; CDR3 DNA: TGTGCCAGCAGCTTTCTCTGGAGTTTCTCCTATAATTCACCCCTCCACTTT; CDR3 protein: CASSFLWSFSYNSPLHF
clone size: -; D gene: -; V gene: TRBV28; J gene: TRBJ2-5; CDR3 DNA: TGTGCCAGCCTGACAGCGCACGAGACCCAGTACTTC; CDR3 protein: CASLTAHETQYF
clone size: medium-sized; D gene: -; V gene: TRBV4-3; J gene: TRBJ1-3; CDR3 DNA: TGCGCCAGCAGCCACTCTAGGGGCCCCTCCGGTGGAAACACCATATATTTT; CDR3 protein: CASSHSRGPSGGNTIYF
clone size: -; D gene: -; V gene: TRBV23-1; J gene: TRBJ2-3; CDR3 DNA: TGCGCCAGCAGTCAAGTAGAATTGTCAGATACGCAGTATTTT; CDR3 protein: CASSQVELSDTQYF
clone size: -; D gene: -; V gene: TRBV9; J gene: TRBJ1-6; CDR3 DNA: TGTGCCAGCAGCGTAGTGGTAGGCGGGAATTCACCCCTCCACTTT; CDR3 protein: CASSVVVGGNSPLHF
clone size: once; D gene: TRBD1; V gene: TRBV7-9; J gene: TRBJ1-1; CDR3 DNA: TGTGCCAGCAGCTTTTCGACGGACCGGGACAGGGGAGCTTTCTTT; CDR3 protein: CASSFSTDRDRGAFF
clone size: -; D gene: TRBD1; V gene: TRBV7-9; J gene: TRBJ1-2; CDR3 DNA: TGTGCCAGCAGCGTGGGACAGGGAGGTGGCTACACCTTC; CDR3 protein: CASSVGQGGGYTF
clone size: -; D gene: -; V gene: TRBV5-1; J gene: TRBJ1-3; CDR3 DNA: TGCGCCAGCAGCTTGGATGTCAGCGCCTCTGGAAACACCATATATTTT; CDR3 protein: CASSLDVSASGNTIYF
clone size: -; D gene: TRBD2; V gene: TRBV7-7; J gene: TRBJ2-7; CDR3 DNA: TGTGCCAGCAGCTTAGGCGGGGGTAGCTCCTACGAGCAGTACTTC; CDR3 protein: CASSLGGGSSYEQYF
clone size: -; D gene: -; V gene: TRBV28; J gene: TRBJ2-4; CDR3 DNA: TGTGCCAGCAAGCGGGCGGCAGCCAAAAACATTCAGTACTTC; CDR3 protein: CASKRAAAKNIQYF
clone size: once; D gene: TRBD1; V gene: TRBV28; J gene: TRBJ2-3; CDR3 DNA: TGTGCCAGCAGTTCTGACAGGGCCCTCCGAACCCTTTTCACAGATACGCAGTATTTT; CDR3 protein: CASSSDRALRTLFTDTQYF
clone size: -; D gene: -; V gene: TRBV6-6; J gene: TRBJ1-1; CDR3 DNA: TGTGCCAGCAGCCCGGACACCACGTCGGCTTTCTTT; CDR3 protein: CASSPDTTSAFF
clone size: -; D gene: -; V gene: TRBV28; J gene: TRBJ1-5; CDR3 DNA: TGTGCCAGCAGTTTTATTCGCTGGGAGGGTAAGCGACAGCCCCAGCATTTT; CDR3 protein: CASSFIRWEGKRQPQHF
clone size: -; D gene: -; V gene: TRBV27; J gene: TRBJ2-3; CDR3 DNA: TGTGCCAGCAGTCTAACAGATACGCAGTATTTT; CDR3 protein: CASSLTDTQYF
clone size: -; D gene: -; V gene: TRBV5-4; J gene: TRBJ2-5; CDR3 DNA: TGTGCCAGCAGCTTGCAGGACTCTCCCCGGTACTTC; CDR3 protein: CASSLQDSPRYF
clone size: -; D gene: -; V gene: TRBV7-2; J gene: TRBJ1-2; CDR3 DNA: TGTGCCAGCGGGCCGGGGTTTAACTATGGCTACACCTTC; CDR3 protein: CASGPGFNYGYTF
clone size: few; D gene: -; V gene: TRBV7-9; J gene: TRBJ1-5; CDR3 DNA: TGTGCCAGCAGCTCGGAACCAGGGGTTTCCCAGCATTTT; CDR3 protein: CASSSEPGVSQHF
clone size: -; D gene: -; V gene: TRBV7-9; J gene: TRBJ2-5; CDR3 DNA: TGTGCCAGCAGCCTATATATATCCCAGGGGGGTCGGGAGACCCAGTACTTC; CDR3 protein: CASSLYISQGGRETQYF
clone size: -; D gene: -; V gene: TRBV5-4; J gene: TRBJ1-3; CDR3 DNA: TGTGCCAGCAGCTCGTACGGCTCTGGAAACACCATATATTTT; CDR3 protein: CASSSYGSGNTIYF
clone size: -; D gene: TRBD1; V gene: TRBV27; J gene: TRBJ2-1; CDR3 DNA: TGTGCCAGCAGTTGGGGGACAGCCTGGGATGAGCAGTTCTTC; CDR3 protein: CASSWGTAWDEQFF
clone size: -; D gene: -; V gene: TRBV28; J gene: TRBJ2-3; CDR3 DNA: TGTGCCAGCAGTTTGTGGGGGCGGACTAGCACAGATACGCAGTATTTT; CDR3 protein: CASSLWGRTSTDTQYF
clone size: -; D gene: -; V gene: TRBV5-6; J gene: TRBJ1-2; CDR3 DNA: TGTGCCAGCAGCTGGAAGGGACACAGCCCCTATGGCTACACCTTC; CDR3 protein: CASSWKGHSPYGYTF
clone size: -; D gene: TRBD1; V gene: TRBV9; J gene: TRBJ2-7; CDR3 DNA: TGTGCCAGCAGCAGAGGACAGGGTTTCAACGAGCAGTACTTC; CDR3 protein: CASSRGQGFNEQYF
clone size: -; D gene: -; V gene: TRBV15; J gene: TRBJ1-1; CDR3 DNA: TGTGCCACCAGCAGAGTCGGGTGGCCTGAAGCTTTCTTT; CDR3 protein: CATSRVGWPEAFF
clone size: few; D gene: TRBD1; V gene: TRBV5-6; J gene: TRBJ2-1; CDR3 DNA: TGTGCCAGCAGCCGGTCCCGGGACAGCAATGAGCAGTTCTTC; CDR3 protein: CASSRSRDSNEQFF
clone size: once; D gene: -; V gene: TRBV18; J gene: TRBJ1-1; CDR3 DNA: TGTGCCAGCTCACCACAGCGGGGCATGAACACTGAAGCTTTCTTT; CDR3 protein: CASSPQRGMNTEAFF
clone size: -; D gene: TRBD2; V gene: TRBV9; J gene: TRBJ2-5; CDR3 DNA: TGTGCCAGCAGCCCCCGACTAGCGGGGGGGGAATTGGAGACCCAGTACTTC; CDR3 protein: CASSPRLAGGELETQYF
clone size: -; D gene: -; V gene: TRBV18; J gene: TRBJ1-5; CDR3 DNA: TGTGCCAGCTCACCACTAATACGGAGTAAACGCAATCAGCCCCAGCATTTT; CDR3 protein: CASSPLIRSKRNQPQHF